This entry describes one T cell receptor (beta chain). The sample is drawn from a study of blood T cell repertoires in COVID-19. Study in general: COVID-19 samples from acute and convalescent phases originated in the United States, Italy and Spain. T cells, B-cell-depleted T cells, or PBMCs supplied cDNA or gDNA.

In the study's own analysis: Amplification of reference gene primers provided the estimated nucleated cell counts. Produced via immunoSEQ multiplex PCR; TCRdb's table is partial and in-frame only. That table supplies the V and J calls and clone size; D and trimming were determined from the DNA. The repertoire holds 71,000 or so clones, 80% to 90% seen once, with about a sixth in the top ten. This CDR3 spans 14 amino acids. CDR1 and CDR2 from the germline V gene are SGHAT and FQNNGV. The V gene lost 0 bases and the J gene lost 4 bases, with 7 bases spanning the gap. The chain links TRBV11-2 to TRBJ1-5, with D possibly TRBD1 on 5 matching bases. The receptor's source is a man older than 75 in a cohort sampled during active COVID-19. Material: peripheral blood. The CDR3 sequence: CASSLEGGNQPQHF. CDR3 nucleotides: TGTGCCAGCAGCTTAGAGGGGGGGAATCAGCCCCAGCATTTT.